These 25 T cell receptor beta chains originate from one sample sequenced in a study of tumor T cells in aggressive B-cell lymphoma. The protocol was immunoSEQ multiplex PCR, while the TCRdb copy is restricted to in-frame clones and leaves out a portion. The repertoire holds some 4,000 clones, about nine tenths seen once, with around 3.3% in the top ten. The sequencing input was tumor tissue. These receptors originate from an adult with diffuse large B cell lymphoma.

Written as DNA, the CDR3 is TGTGCCAGCAGCTTTTGGGAGTTCTACGAGCAGTACTTC. It is translated as CASSFWEFYEQYF. The chain links TRBV7-2 to TRBJ2-7; the D gene is possibly TRBD2 (5 bases). This CDR3 region has 13 residues. Trimming took 3 bases from V and 3 from J, leaving 9 bases between them. Germline CDR1 SGHTA, CDR2 FQGNSA.

The chain employs TRBV9 and TRBJ2-2; TRBD2 might be the D (7 bases). The CDR3 runs to 14 residues. Germline-derived CDR1 and CDR2 are SGDLS and YYNGEE. With 10 bases removed from V and 3 bases from J, the gap between germline ends came to 16 bases. CDR3 nucleotides: TGTGCCCGGCGGGGGCGGGGACACACCGGGGAGCTGTTTTTT. Translating gives CARRGRGHTGELFF.

The rearrangement links TRBV4-3 to TRBJ1-2, with D possibly matching TRBD1 (5 bases). The germline V gene encodes CDR1 LGHNA and CDR2 YSLEER. The CDR3 has 15 residues. Trimming pared 0 bases from V and 6 bases from J, leaving 14 bases between. The CDR3, as DNA: TGCGCCAGCAGCCAAGATTCAGCAGGGCAGAATGGCTACACCTTC. This codes for CASSQDSAGQNGYTF.

This rearrangement joins TRBV7-2 to TRBJ2-2; D is unclear. The CDR3 has 14 residues. With 1 base removed from V and 4 bases from J, the gap between germline ends came to 7 bases. Germline assignment: CDR1 SGHTA and CDR2 FQGNSA. The CDR3: CASSLVLLTGELFF. The CDR3 bases are TGTGCCAGCAGCTTAGTACTTCTCACCGGGGAGCTGTTTTTT.

This clone was counted only a few times. The V and J genes are TRBV5-8 and TRBJ1-2; D uncertain. Trimming left V 2 bases short and J 6 bases short, with 14 bases between. The CDR3 is 14 residues long. The germline V gene encodes CDR1 SGHTS and CDR2 YDEGEE. The CDR3: CASSFPGGFNGYTF. The CDR3, as DNA: TGTGCCAGCAGCTTTCCTGGCGGGTTCAATGGCTACACCTTC.

The chain is built from TRBV6-5 and TRBJ1-4, with 7 bases matching TRBD1. The CDR3 sequence is 13 residues long. The V gene end was trimmed by 2 bases and the J gene end by 10 bases; junction bases not matched to a gene: 4. Germline lookup yields CDR1 MNHEY and CDR2 SVGAGI. The CDR3 loop is CASSYEGGLKLFF. In DNA, the CDR3 is TGTGCCAGCAGTTACGAAGGGGGCTTAAAACTGTTTTTT.

The chain recombines TRBV7-9 with TRBJ2-7, with 14 bases matching TRBD2. Germline V gene lookup returns CDR1 SEHNR and CDR2 FQNEAQ (reference sequence). The CDR3 runs to 16 residues. Losses at the gene ends were 4 bases for V and 2 bases for J; bases not matched to a gene: 4. The CDR3 sequence: CASSSPTSGGAYEQYF. The CDR3 DNA sequence: TGTGCCAGCAGCTCCCCGACTAGCGGGGGGGCCTACGAGCAGTACTTC.

This chain uses TRBV2 with TRBJ1-4, with D possibly being TRBD1 (5 bases). This CDR3 region has 12 residues. V was cut by 8 bases and J by 8 bases, with 12 bases left in between. From germline, CDR1 is SNHLY and CDR2 FYNNEI. The CDR3 DNA reads as TGTGCCAGCGGGGGGAAAGGGGAAAAACTGTTTTTT. This codes for CASGGKGEKLFF.

A note on this clone: One end of the junction varies from germline; a read error may be responsible. Distinct nucleotide sequences in the sample also encode this CDR3. The chain carries TRBV30 and TRBJ2-4, with 9 bases aligning to TRBD1. The CDR3 loop spans 12 amino acids. Germline V gives CDR1 GTSNPN, CDR2 SVGIG (reference sequence). CDR3: CAWSTGGDIQYF. CDR3 DNA sequence: TGTGCCTGGTCGACAGGGGGGGACATTCAGTATTTC.

This clone was seen just once. The V and J genes are TRBV10-1 and TRBJ1-2; 7 bases are a match to TRBD1. Germline CDR1 is WNHNN and CDR2 is SYGVQD (reference sequence). This CDR3 contains 15 residues. V dropped 2 bases and J dropped 4; count of bases not matched to a gene: 7. The CDR3 is CASSEPDRNFYGYTF. In DNA, the CDR3 is TGCGCCAGCAGTGAGCCGGACAGGAATTTCTATGGCTACACCTTC.

About this clone: Other nucleotide sequences from this sample produce the same CDR3. The chain joins TRBV6-5 to TRBJ1-1; a possible D gene is TRBD1 (5 bases). From germline, CDR1 is MNHEY and CDR2 SVGAGI. Trimming removed 0 bases at V and 0 bases at J, with 8 bases between. CDR3 length equals 15 residues. The CDR3 coding sequence is TGTGCCAGCAGTTACTCGAAAGGGGTGAACACTGAAGCTTTCTTT. Encoded protein: CASSYSKGVNTEAFF.

This chain connects TRBV30 to TRBJ1-1, with D unclear. Deletions cut 4 bases from V and 3 bases from J, with 6 bases between. CDR1 and CDR2 (germline): GTSNPN, SVGIG (reference sequence). The CDR3 contains 11 residues. The CDR3 loop is CAWKEYTEAFF. CDR3 DNA: TGTGCCTGGAAAGAGTACACTGAAGCTTTCTTT.

This clone was seen more than once but under ten times. This chain connects TRBV4-2 to TRBJ1-5; 9 bases line up with TRBD1. The J segment lost 7 bases and the V segment lost 0 bases, leaving 4 bases of the junction unmatched. The CDR3 spans 15 residues. Per the germline V gene, CDR1 is LGHNA and CDR2 is YNFKEQ. The CDR3 spells CASSQEGTGRQPQHF. Here the CDR3 DNA reads TGTGCCAGCAGCCAAGAGGGGACAGGGCGACAGCCCCAGCATTTT.

This rearrangement joins TRBV4-2 to TRBJ2-3; TRBD2 aligns across 7 bases. The ends lost 4 bases at V and 4 bases at J; junction bases unmatched: 8. This CDR3 has 15 residues. Looked up from germline, CDR1 is LGHNA and CDR2 is YNFKEQ. The CDR3 reads CASSRTPGGADTQYF. Here the CDR3 DNA reads TGTGCCAGCAGCCGAACTCCGGGGGGAGCAGATACGCAGTATTTT.

The rearrangement uses TRBV30 and TRBJ1-1, with 7 bases identical to TRBD1. CDR1 and CDR2 (germline): GTSNPN, SVGIG (reference sequence). With V trimmed by 3 bases and J by 6 bases, 7 bases remained unmatched. The CDR3 sequence is 13 residues long. CDR3 protein: CAWRDDRAPEAFF. CDR3 sequence (DNA): TGTGCCTGGAGAGATGACAGGGCCCCTGAAGCTTTCTTT.

This chain joins TRBV18 and TRBJ1-4, with a tentative D call TRBD1 (5 bases). The ends were cut back, 3 bases at V and 7 bases at J, with 6 bases in the middle. Germline V lookup: CDR1 KGHSH, CDR2 LQKENI. The CDR3 is 12 amino acids. CDR3 coding DNA: TGTGCCAGCTCACCGGGGGGTGAAAAACTGTTTTTT. Protein product: CASSPGGEKLFF.

J is TRBJ1-2 and V is TRBV9; 9 bases match TRBD1. V trimming: 3 bases; J trimming: 6 bases; junction bases outside the gene matches: 6. There are 14 residues in the CDR3. Germline assignment: CDR1 SGDLS and CDR2 YYNGEE. The chain's CDR3 is CASSGTGGANGYTF. CDR3 DNA: TGTGCCAGCAGCGGCACAGGGGGCGCAAATGGCTACACCTTC.

This chain joins TRBV18 and TRBJ2-2; 8 bases are a match to TRBD1. V lost 5 bases to trimming and J lost 4 bases; unmatched junction nucleotides: 6. CDR1 is KGHSH and CDR2 is LQKENI in the germline V gene. CDR3 size: 15 residues. The CDR3 bases are TGTGCCAGCTCATTCGGACAGGGCGGCACCGGGGAGCTGTTTTTT. Its protein is CASSFGQGGTGELFF.

The chain carries TRBV9 and TRBJ2-5; TRBD1 might be the D (6 bases). The V end was cut by 0 bases, the J end by 5 bases, with 14 bases between. The CDR3 loop spans 15 amino acids. Germline V CDR1 and CDR2: SGDLS, YYNGEE. This CDR3 reads CASSVGVRGDETQYF. CDR3 bases: TGTGCCAGCAGCGTAGGCGTCAGGGGCGACGAGACCCAGTACTTC. The full variable domain, rest sourced from reference TRBV9 and TRBJ2-5, is DSGVTQTPKHLITATGQRVTLRCSPRSGDLSVYWYQQSLDQGLQFLIQYYNGEERAKGNILERFSAQQFPDLHSELNLSSLELGDSALYFCASSVGVRGDETQYFGPGTRLLVL.

The chain combines TRBV7-2 with TRBJ2-1, with TRBD2 identical over 9 bases. Looked up from germline, CDR1 is SGHTA and CDR2 is FQGNSA. J gave up 9 bases and V 2 bases, and 8 bases lay outside the gene matches. The CDR3 totals 15 residues. CDR3 region: CASSLLAGISLEQFF. For the CDR3, the DNA is TGTGCCAGCAGCTTACTAGCGGGGATTTCTCTTGAGCAGTTCTTC. Supplemented by reference TRBV7-2 and TRBJ2-1, the full variable domain reads GAGVSQSPSNKVTEKGKDVELRCDPISGHTALYWYRQSLGQGLEFLIYFQGNSAPDKSGLPSDRFSAERTGGSVSTLTIQRTQQEDSAVYLCASSLLAGISLEQFFGPGTRLTVL.

The chain recombines TRBV7-2 with TRBJ2-1; the match to TRBD2 covers 8 bases. CDR1 SGHTA and CDR2 FQGNSA come from the germline V gene. There are 15 residues in the CDR3. Trimming took 5 bases from V and 4 from J; bases not matched to a gene: 7. CDR3 loop: CASSRRGGEYNEQFF. DNA of the CDR3: TGTGCCAGCAGCCGCCGGGGGGGGGAATACAATGAGCAGTTCTTC.

The V gene is TRBV6-6, the J gene TRBJ1-1, with 7 bases lining up with TRBD1. Germline CDR1 reads MNHNY; CDR2 reads SVGAGI (reference sequence). V shed 7 bases and J 4 bases; nucleotides not matched to a gene: 9. The CDR3 runs 14 residues. CDR3 DNA: TGTGCCAGCAACTTACAGGGGACAAGCACTGAAGCTTTCTTT. Translation gives CASNLQGTSTEAFF.

The chain carries TRBV5-1 and TRBJ1-2, with TRBD1 matching over 7 bases. CDR1 SGHRS and CDR2 YFSETQ come from the germline V gene. J lost 7 bases, V lost 5 bases, and 5 bases had no gene match. The length of the CDR3 is 12 residues. The DNA for the CDR3 is TGCGCCAGCAGGGGGCAGGGGGTTGGCTACACCTTC. Encoded protein: CASRGQGVGYTF.

This sequence joins TRBV5-6 and TRBJ2-5; a weak D match, TRBD2 (6 bases). Germline values: CDR1 SGHDT, CDR2 YYEEEE. Deletions cut 5 bases from V and 7 bases from J, with 18 bases between. The CDR3 is 14 amino acids. The CDR3 region is CASRFRAGFGTQYF. The CDR3 coding sequence is TGTGCCAGCAGATTTAGGGCGGGGTTTGGGACCCAGTACTTC.

The chain joins TRBV29-1 to TRBJ1-1; D uncertain. The germline gives CDR1 SQVTM, CDR2 ANQGSEA. Trimming took 5 bases from V and 0 from J, leaving 13 bases between them. The CDR3 is made up of 14 amino acids. The CDR3 nucleotides read TGCAGCGTTCTCGGGGTTTTAATGAACACTGAAGCTTTCTTT. Protein product: CSVLGVLMNTEAFF. The whole variable domain, remainder taken from reference TRBV29-1 and TRBJ1-1, is SAVISQKPSRDICQRGTSLTIQCQVDSQVTMMFWYRQQPGQSLTLIATANQGSEATYESGFVIDKFPISRPNLTFSTLTVSNMSPEDSSIYLCSVLGVLMNTEAFFGQGTRLTVV.